This entry describes one TCR beta chain. A COVID-19 case was met by exposed participants within 2 weeks before study entry. Trimming shortened V by 3 bases and J by 5 bases, and 21 bases separated the two germline ends. The CDR3 runs to 16 residues. The germline gives CDR1 SGHNT, CDR2 YYREEE (reference sequence). The sample comes from a study of blood T cell repertoires in COVID-19. The overall study: Nucleic acid was either cDNA or gDNA, and it came from T cells, B-cell-depleted T cells, or PBMCs.

Sequencing was performed with immunoSEQ multiplex PCR; in TCRdb, only in-frame clones are kept and a portion is missing. The table shows fewer than 200,000 clones, with 84% occurring only once. This TCR derives from a woman younger than 45 who had been exposed to COVID-19. The sequencing sample was made of PBMCs or T cells enriched from blood (not recorded which). The gene calls are TRBV5-4 and TRBJ2-7; TRBD2 is a possible D gene (7 bases). CDR3 DNA: TGTGCCAGCAGCTCCACGAGCGGGACATTCGAGGACGAGCAGTACTTC. Its translation: CASSSTSGTFEDEQYF.